The subject of this entry is one T cell receptor (beta chain). Its antigen remains unidentified. This entry is derived from a study of CD8 T cell repertoires and HIV-1 epitope variants. Study-wide results and caveats: The assay identified only TCR beta chains of antigen-proliferating T cells.

The CDR3 has 14 residues. V dropped 3 bases and J dropped 5 bases, with 14 bases sitting between them. Per the germline V gene, CDR1 is SNHLY and CDR2 is FYNNEI. Here immunoSEQ multiplex PCR was the method, and the copy in TCRdb shows in-frame clones only, minus some. Of 5,000 to 6,000 clones in the sample, 64% are singletons; the top ten hold roughly 45%. The rearrangement links TRBV2 to TRBJ2-7; maybe TRBD1 (6 bases). The origin of this receptor is a male donor with HIV. The sample was cultured CD8+ T cells derived from PBMCs. The CDR3 nucleotides are TGTGCCAGCAGTGACTACGGACAGCGCGACGAGCAGTACTTC. Translated, it gives CASSDYGQRDEQYF.